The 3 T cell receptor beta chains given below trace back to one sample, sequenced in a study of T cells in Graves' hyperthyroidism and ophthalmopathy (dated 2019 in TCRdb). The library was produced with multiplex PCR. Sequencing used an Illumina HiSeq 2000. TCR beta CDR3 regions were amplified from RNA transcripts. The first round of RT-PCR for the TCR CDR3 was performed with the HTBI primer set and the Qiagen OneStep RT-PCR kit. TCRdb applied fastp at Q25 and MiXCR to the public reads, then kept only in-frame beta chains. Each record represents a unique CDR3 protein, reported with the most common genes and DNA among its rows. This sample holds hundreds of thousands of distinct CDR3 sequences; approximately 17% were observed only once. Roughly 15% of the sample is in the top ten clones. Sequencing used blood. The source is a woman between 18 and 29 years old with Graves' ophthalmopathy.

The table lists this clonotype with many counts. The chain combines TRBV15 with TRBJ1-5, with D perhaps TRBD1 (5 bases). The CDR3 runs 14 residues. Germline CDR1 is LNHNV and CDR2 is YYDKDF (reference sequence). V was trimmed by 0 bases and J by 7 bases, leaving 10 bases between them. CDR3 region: CATSREGEAQPQHF. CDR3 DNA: TGTGCCACCAGCAGAGAGGGGGAGGCCCAGCCCCAGCATTTT.

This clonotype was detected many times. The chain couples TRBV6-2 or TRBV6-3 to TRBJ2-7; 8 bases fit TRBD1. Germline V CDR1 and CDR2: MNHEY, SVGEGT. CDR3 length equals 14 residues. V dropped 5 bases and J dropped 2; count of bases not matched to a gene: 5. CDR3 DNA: TGTGCCAGCAGTCTACCGACAGGGGCCTACGAGCAGTACTTC. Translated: CASSLPTGAYEQYF.

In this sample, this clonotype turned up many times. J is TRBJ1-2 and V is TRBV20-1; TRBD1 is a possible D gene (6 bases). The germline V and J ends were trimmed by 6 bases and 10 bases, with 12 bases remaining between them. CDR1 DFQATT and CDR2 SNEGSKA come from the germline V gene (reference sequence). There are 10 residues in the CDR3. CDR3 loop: CSAYRDDYTF. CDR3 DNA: TGCAGTGCCTACAGGGATGACTACACCTTC.